This entry features one T cell receptor beta chain sequence. Its matching antigen is unknown. The data belong to a study of blood T cells in healthy people across ages. Notes on the study in general: A conclusive naive versus antigen-experienced comparison was prevented by the unsorted PBMCs. Naive T cell percentage and TCR beta diversity correlated strongly.

PCR was performed a second time for roughly 7 to 11 cycles using a sample-barcoded 5' primer and a J-beta primer mix. TCRdb independently ran MiXCR on the 5' RACE reads; one entry per CDR3 protein. The data show about 730,000 distinct CDR3 sequences, 40% to 45% seen once. The source is a woman between 55 and 75 years old in good health. Sequences were obtained from blood.

CDR3 sequence reads: CSAGGELGGGETQYF. CDR3 in DNA: TGCAGTGCTGGAGGGGAGCTTGGGGGCGGTGAGACCCAGTACTTC. V and J are TRBV20-1 and TRBJ2-5, with D perhaps being TRBD1 or TRBD2 (6 bases each). The CDR3 contains 15 residues. CDR1 DFQATT and CDR2 SNEGSKA come from the germline V gene (reference sequence). Deletions cut 5 bases from V and 5 bases from J, with 21 bases between.